Below, 21 T cell receptor beta chains from the same sample are listed, as sequenced in a study of neoadjuvant nivolumab and ipilimumab in lung cancer (dated by TCRdb to 2020 to 2022). Libraries came from the immunoSEQ multiplex PCR assay. Entries here come from immuneACCESS through TCRdb and include only in-frame sequences with V and J called. Some clones fail to appear in such tables; in the studies checked, an unresolved V gene covers under half of the shortfall, and the cause of the remainder is unknown. Within this sample are roughly 23,000 clones, with around 82% of them counted one time only. The biggest ten clones account for approximately 22% of the sample. In light of the paper, this sample's time point label describes: pretherapy, before neoadjuvant immune checkpoint inhibitors. The specimen was peripheral blood, collected before neoadjuvant nivolumab, alone or with ipilimumab. These receptors originate from an adult with non-small cell lung cancer.

This chain connects TRBV7-2 to TRBJ1-1; D gene ambiguous. The CDR3 spans 14 residues. V lost 0 bases and J lost 1, with 6 bases in between. Germline values: CDR1 SGHTA, CDR2 FQGNSA. CDR3 residues: CASSLANTNTEAFF. For the CDR3, the DNA is TGTGCCAGCAGCTTAGCGAACACGAACACTGAAGCTTTCTTT. Based on the CDR3 plus reference TRBV7-2 and TRBJ1-1, the full variable domain is GAGVSQSPSNKVTEKGKDVELRCDPISGHTALYWYRQSLGQGLEFLIYFQGNSAPDKSGLPSDRFSAERTGGSVSTLTIQRTQQEDSAVYLCASSLANTNTEAFFGQGTRLTVV.

V gene TRBV30 combines with J gene TRBJ1-5; TRBD1 matches at 8 bases. CDR1 is GTSNPN, CDR2 SVGIG, per germline (reference sequence). Trimming cost V 4 bases and J 5 bases; bases outside gene matches: 4. The CDR3 contains 13 residues. The CDR3 spells CAWKRQGYQPQHF. In DNA, the CDR3 is TGTGCCTGGAAACGACAGGGGTATCAGCCCCAGCATTTT.

The V and J genes are TRBV20-1 and TRBJ1-4; no firm D call. The V gene lost 6 bases and the J gene lost 14 bases, with 16 bases spanning the gap. Germline V gene data show CDR1 as DFQATT and CDR2 as SNEGSKA (reference sequence). This CDR3 contains 11 residues. The CDR3 bases are TGCAGTGCCGCGCGCGGGCCCTCCCTGTTTTTT. It specifies CSAARGPSLFF.

The sample holds a few counts of this clone. This chain connects TRBV7-2 to TRBJ1-1; D is ambiguous. Trimming took 4 bases from V and 3 from J, leaving 12 bases between them. The CDR3 extends over 14 amino acids. Germline-derived CDR1 and CDR2 are SGHTA and FQGNSA. This CDR3 is CASSSVGIYTEAFF. The DNA for the CDR3 is TGTGCCAGCAGCTCCGTCGGGATCTACACTGAAGCTTTCTTT.

This clone was detected a few times. The chain recombines TRBV5-4 with TRBJ2-2; D gene uncertain. The CDR3 sequence is 13 residues long. The germline gives CDR1 SGHNT, CDR2 YYREEE (reference sequence). V was clipped by 0 bases and J by 8 bases, with 8 bases between them. The CDR3 DNA reads TGTGCCAGCAGCTTGGACCGAGGAGGGGAGCTGTTTTTT. Its translation is CASSLDRGGELFF.

The chain links TRBV19 to TRBJ1-5, with TRBD1 as a possible D gene (5 bases). Germline CDR1 reads LNHDA; CDR2 reads SQIVND (reference sequence). The CDR3 runs 15 residues. Trimming took 4 bases from V and 2 from J, leaving 12 bases between them. The CDR3 nucleotides are TGTGCCAGTAGTACAGGGACTGAGCGCAATCAGCCCCAGCATTTT. The encoded protein is CASSTGTERNQPQHF. The variable domain in full, with the rest retrieved from reference TRBV19 and TRBJ1-5, is DGGITQSPKYLFRKEGQNVTLSCEQNLNHDAMYWYRQDPGQGLRLIYYSQIVNDFQKGDIAEGYSVSREKKESFPLTVTSAQKNPTAFYLCASSTGTERNQPQHFGDGTRLSIL.

This chain connects TRBV5-5 to TRBJ1-2; 9 bases align to TRBD1. V lost 4 bases, J lost 3 bases, and 7 bases stayed unmatched. Germline V gene data show CDR1 as SGHKS and CDR2 as YYEKEE (reference sequence). This CDR3 region has 15 residues. The CDR3: CASSETGGGHYGYTF. The CDR3 DNA sequence: TGTGCCAGCAGCGAAACAGGGGGCGGCCACTATGGCTACACCTTC.

This chain connects TRBV5-1 to TRBJ2-7; maybe TRBD2 (6 bases). The V end lost 4 bases, the J end lost 4 bases, and 9 bases lay between the germline ends. Germline V gives CDR1 SGHRS, CDR2 YFSETQ. This CDR3 contains 12 residues. This CDR3 is CASSPEGYEQYF. The CDR3 coding sequence is TGCGCCAGCAGCCCGGAGGGTTACGAGCAGTACTTC.

This rearrangement joins TRBV18 to TRBJ1-2; no clear D. Germline values: CDR1 KGHSH, CDR2 LQKENI. Trimming cost V 9 bases and J 5 bases, with 25 bases left between them. The CDR3 spans 16 residues. The CDR3 is CASPDLGRQGGYGYTF. CDR3 coding DNA: TGTGCCAGTCCAGATCTGGGCCGACAAGGAGGGTATGGCTACACCTTC.

The gene calls are TRBV11-2 and TRBJ2-7; 9 bases fit TRBD1. In germline, CDR1 is SGHAT, CDR2 FQNNGV. V dropped 1 base and J dropped 2; count of bases not matched to a gene: 3. The CDR3 extends over 15 amino acids. The CDR3 reads CASSLGTGEAYEQYF. The CDR3 DNA is TGTGCCAGCAGCTTAGGGACAGGGGAGGCCTACGAGCAGTACTTC.

This clone was detected only once. The V gene is TRBV7-2, the J gene TRBJ2-1; D call uncertain. V lost 5 bases and J lost 5, with 16 bases in between. Germline CDR1 is SGHTA and CDR2 is FQGNSA. This CDR3 is built from 15 residues. This CDR3 is CASSTEGQSNNEQFF. The CDR3 nucleotides are TGTGCCAGCAGCACAGAAGGGCAGTCTAACAATGAGCAGTTCTTC.

The chain is built from TRBV5-4 and TRBJ2-5; D is perhaps TRBD2 (6 bases). The CDR3 contains 16 residues. The germline gives CDR1 SGHNT, CDR2 YYREEE (reference sequence). The V and J ends lost 3 bases and 2 bases respectively, with 17 bases between them. In DNA, the CDR3 is TGTGCCAGCAGCTCCAAGTCGGAGGGGATTCAAGAGACCCAGTACTTC. It specifies CASSSKSEGIQETQYF.

The rearrangement links TRBV5-1 to TRBJ1-1; D unresolved. Looked up from germline, CDR1 is SGHRS and CDR2 is YFSETQ. This CDR3 has 14 residues. Trimming shortened V by 4 bases and J by 2 bases, and 12 bases separated the two germline ends. The CDR3 loop is CASSPPGLNTEAFF. CDR3 nucleotides: TGCGCCAGCAGCCCCCCCGGCCTCAACACTGAAGCTTTCTTT.

CDR3: CASSPLDTTYGYTF. The CDR3 DNA is TGTGCCAGCTCACCCTTGGACACCACCTATGGCTACACCTTC. The genes are TRBV18 and TRBJ1-2; possibly TRBD1 for D (5 bases). Trimming took 3 bases from V and 4 from J, leaving 12 bases between them. CDR3 length: 14 residues. The germline gives CDR1 KGHSH, CDR2 LQKENI.

The V call is TRBV4-1, the J call TRBJ2-7; D call uncertain. The CDR3 covers 14 residues. CDR1 is MGHRA, CDR2 YSYEKL, per germline. Trimming stripped 0 bases from V and 6 bases from J, with 12 bases between. CDR3 in amino acids: CASSQEIGVGEQYF. CDR3 DNA: TGCGCCAGCAGCCAAGAGATTGGAGTGGGCGAGCAGTACTTC.

This rearrangement joins TRBV7-9 to TRBJ2-1, with TRBD1 matching 7 bases. The CDR3 sequence is 15 residues long. Germline CDR1 reads SEHNR; CDR2 reads FQNEAQ (reference sequence). After removal of 1 base from V and 14 bases from J, the junction contained 14 bases not matched to a gene. CDR3 coding DNA: TGTGCCAGCAGCTTAGGGCAGGGGGTATCCGCAACGGAGTTCTTC. The encoded protein is CASSLGQGVSATEFF.

J is TRBJ2-1 and V is TRBV5-1; possibly TRBD2 for D (6 bases). V lost 0 bases and J lost 1, with 11 bases in between. The CDR3 has 16 residues. Germline CDR1 SGHRS, CDR2 YFSETQ. CDR3 residues: CASSLGAGRSYNEQFF. The CDR3 region has the DNA TGCGCCAGCAGCTTGGGGGCGGGACGATCCTACAATGAGCAGTTCTTC.

The chain links TRBV11-3 to TRBJ2-3; D ambiguous. Germline loops: CDR1 SGHNT, CDR2 YENEEA. V was shortened by 4 bases and J by 2 bases, with 16 bases between the two germline ends. This CDR3 has 16 amino acids. This chain's CDR3 is CASSSKPGVATDTQYF. The CDR3 DNA reads as TGTGCCAGCAGCTCCAAGCCGGGTGTAGCCACAGATACGCAGTATTTT.

In this sample, this clone turned up once. This rearrangement joins TRBV11-2 to TRBJ2-1, with TRBD2 identical over 11 bases. The CDR3 is made up of 14 amino acids. Losses at the gene ends were 2 bases for V and 8 bases for J; bases not matched to a gene: 2. Germline values: CDR1 SGHAT, CDR2 FQNNGV. CDR3 nucleotides: TGTGCCAGCAGCTTAACTAGCGGGAGCGATGAGCAGTTCTTC. Translating it yields CASSLTSGSDEQFF.

The J gene is TRBJ2-7, the V gene TRBV5-1, with a weak D call TRBD1 (5 bases). The CDR3 contains 11 residues. Germline CDR1 is SGHRS and CDR2 is YFSETQ. V lost 5 bases to trimming and J lost 3 bases, with 6 bases between them. Written as DNA, the CDR3 is TGCGCCAGCAGAGGGGACTACGAGCAGTACTTC. As protein: CASRGDYEQYF.

This chain joins TRBV12-5 and TRBJ2-5; no clear D gene. The CDR3 spans 15 residues. CDR1 LGHNT and CDR2 FRNRAP come from the germline V gene. Between the trimmed V and J ends, which lost 5 bases and 1 base, there was a span of 14 bases. The DNA for the CDR3 is TGTGCTAGTGGTAAAGGAAGAGAAACCCAAGAGACCCAGTACTTC. Protein product: CASGKGRETQETQYF.